This record covers a single TCR beta chain. Antigen: not known. This specimen comes from a study of glioma-infiltrating T cells. Study outcomes and limitations: Gliomas, especially low-grade, showed above-expected tissue-blood divergence; non-neoplastic patients showed below.

The iRepertoire nested amplicon-rescue multiplex PCR amplified TCR alpha and beta CDR3s from RNA. TCRdb re-derived calls from the multiplex PCR reads in MiXCR, one entry per CDR3 protein. The sample lists some 100,000 distinct CDR3 sequences, under 30% occurring once. Trimming removed 2 bases from V and 4 bases from J, with 14 bases in between. Germline lookup yields CDR1 LGHNA and CDR2 YNFKEQ. This CDR3 region has 15 residues. This TCR was recovered from a human donor with low-grade glioma or glioblastoma, undergoing nonglioma brain surgery, or in good health (not recorded which). The sample was glioma tissue, nonneoplastic brain tissue, or PBMCs (not recorded which). This rearrangement joins TRBV4-2 to TRBJ1-1, with D unresolved. CDR3 nucleotide sequence: TGTGCCAGCAGCCAACTTGCGAACCGAAGCACTGAAGCTTTCTTT. This translates into CASSQLANRSTEAFF.